This TCR beta chain was found in a study of long-term antiretroviral therapy in people with HIV. Study-level results: Even long-term ART left TRB diversity below transplant donor controls, despite gains. Clonal expansions arising prior to ART prevailed in the repertoire at every time point.

Survey-level resolution applied to immunoSEQ assay v3.0. About 35,000-55,000 T-cell genomes per sample were the sequencing target. Clones were sequenced by immunoSEQ multiplex PCR, and TCRdb holds only the in-frame ones, with some missing. The table has about 28,000 clones, approximately 93% seen once. CDR1 and CDR2 (germline): SGHNT, YYREEE (reference sequence). Trimming removed 3 bases at V and 1 base at J, with 11 bases between. This CDR3 comprises 14 residues. Every sample had about 1-11 million cryopreserved PBMC in it before DNA extraction. This clone was found once. Its specificity is not known. The sequence was collected from a man aged 35 to 55 with HIV. Sequenced here: unsorted PBMCs, sampled 6.2 years after starting antiretroviral therapy. The chain carries TRBV5-4 and TRBJ2-7; TRBD1 or TRBD2 may be the D gene (5 bases each). This chain's CDR3 is CASSWDVGSYEQYF. CDR3 coding DNA: TGTGCCAGCAGCTGGGACGTCGGTTCCTACGAGCAGTACTTC.